This T cell receptor beta chain was captured in a study of shared clonotypes between healthy human individuals. Broader study findings: Compared with memory subsets, naive subsets generally had larger estimated richness.

The CDR3 runs to 15 residues. Germline CDR1 and CDR2: SNHLY and FYNNEI. The V and J ends lost 8 bases and 0 bases respectively, with 17 bases between them. A note on this clone: Its antigen remains unidentified.

Sequenced by immunoSEQ multiplex PCR; TCRdb stores in-frame clones only, minus some. The sample includes millions of clones, roughly 93% of them seen just once. Input material: naive CD4+ T cells from PBMCs. The subset is: CD45RA+ positively selected. The chain carries TRBV2 and TRBJ2-7, with D perhaps TRBD1 or TRBD2 (5 bases each). The clonotype comes from a man aged 18 to 35 in good health. Some clones in this sample may be carry-over from other donors' samples. The CDR3 sequence is CASARRAGFSYEQYF. The CDR3 DNA sequence: TGTGCCAGCGCCCGCAGGGCGGGCTTCTCCTACGAGCAGTACTTC. Complete variable domain (other parts from reference TRBV2 and TRBJ2-7): EPEVTQTPSHQVTQMGQEVILRCVPISNHLYFYWYRQILGQKVEFLVSFYNNEISEKSEIFDDQFSVERPDGSNFTLKIRSTKLEDSAMYFCASARRAGFSYEQYFGPGTRLTVT.